The clone carrying this T cell receptor beta chain was observed a single time. The record originates from a study of human T cells and chemical hapten exposure. Study-wide context: How much TCR each sample yielded varied, mostly because pooled library volumes differed slightly.

MiXCR was run by TCRdb on the RACE reads, yielding one entry per CDR3 protein. Altogether around 380,000 distinct CDR3 sequences are present, 4% to 5.5% being singletons, with the ten largest covering 2% to 2.5%. The CDR3 covers 14 residues. J was trimmed by 4 bases and V by 0 bases; bases with no gene match: 3. In germline, CDR1 is SGDLS, CDR2 YYNGEE. Time point here: patch test 1, 2 weeks after DPC sensitization. Treatment reported: therapeutic diphenylcyclopropenone sensitization with weekly scalp DPC. Specimen: whole blood, collected in connection with sensitization to the hapten diphenylcyclopropenone (DPC). The V and J genes are TRBV9 and TRBJ2-5; 7 bases map to TRBD2. The receptor comes from a woman aged 45-60 years with alopecia areata. Some clones in this sample may be carry-over from other donors' samples. The CDR3 DNA reads as TGTGCCAGCAGCGTAGGATCGGGGGGAGAGACCCAGTACTTC. As protein: CASSVGSGGETQYF.